The 9 T cell receptor beta chains reported below all come from one sample, sequenced in a study of blood T cell repertoires in COVID-19 (dated by TCRdb to about 2020). Preparation of the library involved the immunoSEQ multiplex PCR assay. Drawn from immuneACCESS, this table holds only the in-frame rearrangements with V and J called that TCRdb kept. Clones are partly lost; checked studies trace under half to an unresolved V gene and leave the rest unexplained. The sample table shows roughly 400,000 clones, and 88% are seen once. The ten top clones hold about 1.4% of the sample. Sequencing used PBMCs or T cells enriched from blood (not recorded which). All receptors derive from a woman aged 18-35 years who had been exposed to COVID-19.

The CDR3, as DNA: TGTGCCAGCAGCTTAGGGGCTTCTAACCTGAACACTGAAGCTTTCTTT. Protein sequence: CASSLGASNLNTEAFF. V is TRBV11-2 and J is TRBJ1-1; D gene ambiguous. The CDR3 totals 16 residues. V was cut by 1 base and J by 0 bases, with 12 bases left in between. Germline V gives CDR1 SGHAT, CDR2 FQNNGV.

A single count supports this clone. CDR3 sequence reads: CASSSRTGTYEQYF. The CDR3 coding sequence is TGTGCCAGCAGCTCCCGGACAGGGACCTACGAGCAGTACTTC. This chain uses TRBV5-5 with TRBJ2-7; 8 bases map to TRBD1. The CDR3 consists of 14 residues. With 3 bases clipped from V and 2 bases from J, the junction kept 4 bases outside the gene matches. Germline assignment: CDR1 SGHKS and CDR2 YYEKEE (reference sequence). The variable domain in full, completed from reference TRBV5-5 and TRBJ2-7, reads DAGVTQSPTHLIKTRGQQVTLRCSPISGHKSVSWYQQVLGQGPQFIFQYYEKEERGRGNFPDRFSARQFPNYSSELNVNALLLGDSALYLCASSSRTGTYEQYFGPGTRLTVT.

The rearrangement uses TRBV7-2 and TRBJ2-5; D call uncertain. This CDR3 region has 10 residues. CDR1 is SGHTA and CDR2 is FQGNSA in the germline V gene. The V end lost 5 bases, the J end lost 5 bases, and 3 bases lay between the germline ends. The CDR3 nucleotides read TGTGCCAGCAGCCTTGAGACCCAGTACTTC. Amino acid sequence: CASSLETQYF.

This chain joins TRBV29-1 and TRBJ1-2; 9 bases are shared with TRBD1. From germline, CDR1 is SQVTM and CDR2 ANQGSEA. This CDR3 has 14 amino acids. Unmatched junction bases numbered 9, after V lost 2 bases and J lost 8 bases. CDR3 in DNA: TGCAGCGTTGAATGGACAGGGGACGCATGGGGCTACACCTTC. It codes for CSVEWTGDAWGYTF.

The gene calls are TRBV7-3 and TRBJ1-1, with unresolved D. V was pared by 5 bases and J by 1 base, with 14 bases between. Germline V lookup: CDR1 SGHTA, CDR2 FQGTGA. This CDR3 contains 15 residues. The CDR3 sequence: CASSPEGGGNTEAFF. The DNA of the CDR3 is TGTGCCAGCAGCCCGGAAGGAGGTGGGAACACTGAAGCTTTCTTT.

The chain combines TRBV18 with TRBJ1-1; D remains unclear. This CDR3 has 13 residues. Deletions cut 1 base from V and 6 bases from J, with 9 bases between. In germline, CDR1 is KGHSH, CDR2 LQKENI. CDR3 amino acids: CASSPLEHAEAFF. The CDR3 DNA reads TGTGCCAGCTCACCACTGGAGCACGCTGAAGCTTTCTTT.

The V and J genes are TRBV18 and TRBJ1-2; unclear D gene. Germline CDR1 reads KGHSH; CDR2 reads LQKENI. The CDR3 length is 17 residues. V was shortened by 3 bases and J by 2 bases, with 19 bases between the two germline ends. CDR3 sequence: CASSPLGSAEGNYGYTF. The CDR3 DNA reads as TGTGCCAGCTCACCTCTCGGGTCGGCTGAAGGAAACTATGGCTACACCTTC.

V and J are TRBV4-3 and TRBJ1-2, with D unclear. The germline V and J ends were trimmed by 0 bases and 3 bases, with 11 bases remaining between them. CDR3 length equals 15 residues. CDR1 and CDR2 (germline): LGHNA, YSLEER. The CDR3 DNA is TGCGCCAGCAGCCAAGATCGGCGGGGTGACTATGGCTACACCTTC. It is translated as CASSQDRRGDYGYTF.

V usage is TRBV29-1 and J usage is TRBJ2-5; 11 bases align to TRBD2. Germline-derived CDR1 and CDR2 are SQVTM and ANQGSEA. This CDR3 region has 15 residues. J gave up 5 bases and V 4 bases, and 9 bases lay outside the gene matches. The CDR3 nucleotides are TGCAGCGTTGGCCCCCTCGGGACTAGCGGCGAGACCCAGTACTTC. Translated, it gives CSVGPLGTSGETQYF.